These T cell receptor beta chains were read from a single sample in a study of sequential checkpoint blockade in melanoma. The assay was immunoSEQ multiplex PCR, and TCRdb's table has in-frame clones only and misses some. The data show around 40,000 clones, just over 85% seen once. The specimen was CD8+ T cells sorted from blood (inferred from file names), collected from a patient given nivolumab and ipilimumab in sequence. The source is a human donor with melanoma. Each CDR3 is given with its conserved first and last residue. The order of the fields is D gene, J gene, V gene, CDR3 length, clone size, CDR3 DNA, CDR3 protein. The D gene is left open where the match is weak. Size tells how often a clone was seen (once, few, many) or the class of an expanded clone, and some rows leave it out.

D: .; J: TRBJ1-3; V: TRBV7-9; length: 14; size: .; DNA: TGTGCCAGCAGTGAAGCAGGGAAGATAAACACCATATATTTT; CDR3: CASSEAGKINTIYF
D: TRBD1; J: TRBJ1-5; V: TRBV10-2; length: 13; size: .; DNA: TGCGCCAGCAGTGCACAGGGGTGGCAGCCCCAGCATTTT; CDR3: CASSAQGWQPQHF
D: .; J: TRBJ1-3; V: TRBV18; length: 17; size: once; DNA: TGTGCCAGCTCACCACCTCCGGGGGGCTGGAGTGGAAACACCATATATTTT; CDR3: CASSPPPGGWSGNTIYF
D: .; J: TRBJ1-1; V: TRBV10-1; length: 13; size: .; DNA: TGCGCCAGCAGGGACAGCCTGAACACTGAAGCTTTCTTT; CDR3: CASRDSLNTEAFF
D: TRBD1; J: TRBJ1-1; V: TRBV2; length: 16; size: .; DNA: TGTGCCAGCACCGAAGGACAGGGGTATGGGTACACTGAAGCTTTCTTT; CDR3: CASTEGQGYGYTEAFF
D: .; J: TRBJ2-2; V: TRBV7-8; length: 14; size: .; DNA: TGTGCCAGCAGCTTCGGAAGCGGCACCGGGGAGCTGTTTTTT; CDR3: CASSFGSGTGELFF
D: TRBD2; J: TRBJ2-2; V: TRBV19; length: 17; size: once; DNA: TGTGCCAGTAGTAGGCCCTGGGGGGGGGCGAACACCGGGGAGCTGTTTTTT; CDR3: CASSRPWGGANTGELFF
D: TRBD1; J: TRBJ2-7; V: TRBV9; length: 14; size: .; DNA: TGTGCCAGCAGCGTAGCTACGACAGGGGTCGAGCAGTACTTC; CDR3: CASSVATTGVEQYF
D: .; J: TRBJ2-1; V: TRBV7-9; length: 12; size: once; DNA: TGTGCCAGCCTAGACTCCTACAATGAGCAGTTCTTC; CDR3: CASLDSYNEQFF
D: .; J: TRBJ1-3; V: TRBV7-2; length: 16; size: .; DNA: TGTGCCAGCAGCTGGCTACAGGGTGAGGCCGGAAACACCATATATTTT; CDR3: CASSWLQGEAGNTIYF
D: TRBD2; J: TRBJ2-7; V: TRBV29-1; length: 14; size: once; DNA: TGCAGCGTTGAAGAAGGACTAGCGGGAGTTGAGCAGTACTTC; CDR3: CSVEEGLAGVEQYF
D: TRBD1; J: TRBJ1-1; V: TRBV27; length: 18; size: .; DNA: TGTGCCAGCAGTTTCTTCCAGCAGGGGGCTGGCGAGAACACTGAAGCTTTCTTT; CDR3: CASSFFQQGAGENTEAFF
D: .; J: TRBJ1-2; V: TRBV27; length: 14; size: once; DNA: TGTGCCAGCAGTTTATCCGGGGTTCACTATGGCTACACCTTC; CDR3: CASSLSGVHYGYTF
D: .; J: TRBJ2-3; V: TRBV4-1; length: 14; size: .; DNA: TGCGCCAGCAGCCGCGCAACTAGGACAGATACGCAGTATTTT; CDR3: CASSRATRTDTQYF
D: .; J: TRBJ2-7; V: TRBV9; length: 14; size: .; DNA: TGTGCCAGCAGCGTAGGGGGTAGGGGTTACGAGCAGTACTTC; CDR3: CASSVGGRGYEQYF
D: .; J: TRBJ2-7; V: TRBV21-1; length: 14; size: .; DNA: TGTGCCAGGAAAACTAGCGGGAGGGTCTACGAGCAGTACTTC; CDR3: CARKTSGRVYEQYF
D: .; J: TRBJ2-3; V: TRBV27; length: 16; size: .; DNA: TGTGCCAGCAGTTTAACGGACGGAGGGAGCACAGATACGCAGTATTTT; CDR3: CASSLTDGGSTDTQYF
D: .; J: TRBJ2-1; V: TRBV27; length: 14; size: .; DNA: TGTGCCAGCACACCCTCGGTTGCCTACAATGAGCAGTTCTTC; CDR3: CASTPSVAYNEQFF
D: .; J: TRBJ1-1; V: TRBV6-1; length: 15; size: .; DNA: TGTGCCAGCAGCCCCCACCCGGGACAGAACACTGAAGCTTTCTTT; CDR3: CASSPHPGQNTEAFF
D: .; J: TRBJ1-2; V: TRBV7-9; length: 16; size: once; DNA: TGTGCCAGCAGCTTAACCCCAGGGGTGGTTAACTATGGCTACACCTTC; CDR3: CASSLTPGVVNYGYTF
D: .; J: TRBJ1-1; V: TRBV29-1; length: 13; size: .; DNA: TGCAGCGTTGATGACAGAATGAACACTGAAGCTTTCTTT; CDR3: CSVDDRMNTEAFF
D: TRBD1; J: TRBJ2-1; V: TRBV27; length: 15; size: once; DNA: TGTGCCAGCAGTTTCGCAGGGGGCGCTAACAATGAGCAGTTCTTC; CDR3: CASSFAGGANNEQFF
D: .; J: TRBJ1-1; V: TRBV14; length: 12; size: .; DNA: TGTGCCAGCAGCCAACCGCGGGATGAAGCTTTCTTT; CDR3: CASSQPRDEAFF
D: TRBD2; J: TRBJ2-1; V: TRBV19; length: 15; size: .; DNA: TGTGCCAGTAGTATAGCAGCGGGAGGGTACAATGAGCAGTTCTTC; CDR3: CASSIAAGGYNEQFF
D: .; J: TRBJ1-1; V: TRBV4-3; length: 14; size: .; DNA: TGCGCCAGCAGCCAAGCGAGGCGGGGCACTGAAGCTTTCTTT; CDR3: CASSQARRGTEAFF
D: .; J: TRBJ1-2; V: TRBV5-1; length: 17; size: .; DNA: TGCGCCAGCAGCTCGGAAAGAAACGGTTACAGTAACTATGGCTACACCTTC; CDR3: CASSSERNGYSNYGYTF
D: .; J: TRBJ2-7; V: TRBV27; length: 15; size: .; DNA: TGTGCCAGCAGTTTATCCGCCTACACAGAGGGCGAGCAGTACTTC; CDR3: CASSLSAYTEGEQYF
D: .; J: TRBJ1-5; V: TRBV27; length: 14; size: .; DNA: TGTGCCAGCAGTTTATCGATGGGGGGGCAGCCCCAGCATTTT; CDR3: CASSLSMGGQPQHF
D: TRBD1; J: TRBJ1-2; V: TRBV13; length: 15; size: .; DNA: TGTGCCAGCAGCTTAGGGACAGGGGGCGCGAATGGCTACACCTTC; CDR3: CASSLGTGGANGYTF
D: TRBD1; J: TRBJ1-1; V: TRBV5-6; length: 16; size: .; DNA: TGTGCCAGCAGCTTGGGGGGGACAGGCGTTAACACTGAAGCTTTCTTT; CDR3: CASSLGGTGVNTEAFF
D: TRBD1; J: TRBJ1-2; V: TRBV6-1; length: 13; size: .; DNA: TGTGCCAGCAGCGCGACAGGGACCTATGGCTACACCTTC; CDR3: CASSATGTYGYTF
D: TRBD1; J: TRBJ2-7; V: TRBV9; length: 19; size: once; DNA: TGTGCCAGCAGCCCCCGGACAGGGAGGACAGGGGGACCCACCTACGAGCAGTACTTC; CDR3: CASSPRTGRTGGPTYEQYF
D: .; J: TRBJ1-6; V: TRBV27; length: 16; size: .; DNA: TGTGCCAGCAGTTTAGGAGGGAGCTCCTATAATTCACCCCTCCACTTT; CDR3: CASSLGGSSYNSPLHF